This T cell receptor (beta chain) was sequenced for a study of regulatory T cells in long-lasting Graves disease. This clonotype showed up just a few times. A read error may explain this, as a much larger clone is one base away. Libraries of TCR beta came from iRepertoire HTBI primers plus Arm-PCR of CDR3 regions. In TCRdb, the multiplex PCR reads were re-called with MiXCR into one record per CDR3 protein. The sample lists 400,000 to 450,000 distinct CDR3 sequences, 15% seen once, with 16% in the top ten. V was clipped by 5 bases and J by 13 bases, with 27 bases between them. CDR1 and CDR2 from the germline V gene are MNHEY and SMNVEV (reference sequence). The CDR3 consists of 16 residues. The sample's time point: newly diagnosed GD, antithyroid drugs for less than 3 months. The TCR library was made from RNA extracted from PBMCs. The data also belong to a second study, concerning T cells in Graves' hyperthyroidism and ophthalmopathy.

The specimen comprised peripheral blood mononuclear cells (PBMCs), sampled at new diagnosis, from a patient treated with antithyroid drugs. The clonotype comes from a woman between 25 and 40 years old with Graves disease. J is TRBJ2-4 and V is TRBV27, with D possibly being TRBD2 (6 bases). The DNA for the CDR3 is TGTGCCAGCAGTCCCGTTACTAGCCAGGTATACAATGAGCAGTACTTC. Translating gives CASSPVTSQVYNEQYF.